Below, 26 T cell receptor beta chains from the same sample are listed, as sequenced in a study of a mutant IDH1 vaccine in newly diagnosed glioma. Time point of the sample: week 23, last vaccination. It was 300 ug of mutant IDH1 20-mer peptide that made up each vaccine dose, given with topical imiquimod. Their antigens are not known. Method: immunoSEQ multiplex PCR; TCRdb's copy keeps in-frame clones and lacks some. The table has tens of thousands of clones, under 90% seen once. The sequencing here drew on PBMCs, taken from a glioma patient whose treatment included an IDH1 peptide vaccine. These receptors originate from a man aged 40-49 years with glioma.

The chain uses TRBV19 and TRBJ2-1; TRBD2 is a possible D gene (6 bases). Germline CDR1 and CDR2: LNHDA and SQIVND (reference sequence). This CDR3 region has 15 residues. V was shortened by 3 bases and J by 4 bases, with 13 bases between the two germline ends. CDR3 residues: CASSMGGGLYNEQFF. The CDR3 DNA reads as TGTGCCAGTAGTATGGGGGGAGGCTTATACAATGAGCAGTTCTTC.

The chain has TRBV4-1 and TRBJ1-3, with unresolved D. Germline CDR1 is MGHRA and CDR2 is YSYEKL. The CDR3 extends over 14 amino acids. V was shortened by 6 bases and J by 2 bases, with 11 bases between the two germline ends. The CDR3 reads CASSQTPPGNTIYF. DNA of the CDR3: TGCGCCAGCAGTCAGACTCCCCCTGGAAACACCATATATTTT.

This clone is medium-sized within its sample. The chain carries TRBV19 and TRBJ1-1; possibly TRBD1 for D (5 bases). V was shortened by 7 bases and J by 6 bases, with 15 bases between the two germline ends. Per the germline V gene, CDR1 is LNHDA and CDR2 is SQIVND (reference sequence). This CDR3 comprises 13 residues. This CDR3 is CASTTTGLPEAFF. The CDR3 DNA sequence: TGTGCCAGTACCACCACAGGATTGCCTGAAGCTTTCTTT.

This chain joins TRBV18 and TRBJ1-2; D is unresolved. V gave up 2 bases and J gave up 5 bases, with 9 bases separating them. The CDR3 runs to 13 residues. CDR1 and CDR2 from the germline V gene are KGHSH and LQKENI. CDR3 sequence: CASSPSGSYGYTF. As DNA, the CDR3 is TGTGCCAGCTCACCAAGCGGGTCTTATGGCTACACCTTC.

The rearrangement uses TRBV11-3 and TRBJ1-5; 10 nucleotides agree with TRBD1. CDR1 and CDR2 from the germline V gene are SGHNT and YENEEA. This CDR3 has 17 residues. Losses at the gene ends were 3 bases for V and 5 bases for J; bases not matched to a gene: 10. The CDR3 DNA reads TGTGCCAGCAGCTTCCGGGACAGGGGTTTTATCGATCAGCCCCAGCATTTT. Protein sequence: CASSFRDRGFIDQPQHF.

This chain joins TRBV15 and TRBJ1-2; 7 positions match TRBD1. Losses at the gene ends were 3 bases for V and 4 bases for J; bases not matched to a gene: 8. CDR1 and CDR2 (germline): LNHNV, YYDKDF (reference sequence). The CDR3 runs 15 residues. CDR3 sequence reads: CATSSRQGSAYGYTF. CDR3 nucleotide sequence: TGTGCCACCAGCAGCCGACAGGGTTCCGCCTATGGCTACACCTTC.

This chain connects TRBV7-6 to TRBJ2-7; 10 bases fit TRBD2. The CDR3 is 16 amino acids. Looked up from germline, CDR1 is SGHVS and CDR2 is FNYEAQ. V dropped 4 bases and J dropped 0; count of bases not matched to a gene: 6. This CDR3 is CASSWALAGDSYEQYF. Here the CDR3 DNA reads TGTGCCAGCAGCTGGGCCCTAGCGGGGGACTCCTACGAGCAGTACTTC.

This sequence joins TRBV14 and TRBJ1-2; D gene ambiguous. CDR1 and CDR2 from the germline V gene are SGHDN and FVKESK. The CDR3 is 13 residues long. The V and J ends lost 3 bases and 4 bases respectively, with 9 bases between them. Here the CDR3 reads CASSQGSVYGYTF. The CDR3 DNA reads TGTGCCAGCAGCCAGGGCAGCGTCTATGGCTACACCTTC.

This rearrangement joins TRBV5-1 to TRBJ1-1; no firm D call. This CDR3 is 14 amino acids long. Germline CDR1 and CDR2: SGHRS and YFSETQ. Trimming took 0 bases from V and 5 from J, leaving 11 bases between them. The CDR3 DNA sequence: TGCGCCAGCAGCTTGGACTGGGGAGGAACTGAAGCTTTCTTT. Protein product: CASSLDWGGTEAFF.

The table lists this clone with a count of one. The rearrangement uses TRBV20-1 and TRBJ1-1; D gene unclear. The CDR3 loop spans 11 amino acids. Trimming left V 0 bases short and J 8 bases short, with 7 bases between. Germline CDR1 reads DFQATT; CDR2 reads SNEGSKA (reference sequence). The CDR3 sequence is CSARDQSEAFF. The CDR3 DNA follows: TGCAGTGCTAGAGATCAATCAGAAGCTTTCTTT.

The J gene is TRBJ2-7, the V gene TRBV6-6; D gene ambiguous. Germline V CDR1 and CDR2: MNHNY, SVGAGI (reference sequence). Trimming took off 6 bases at V and 4 bases at J, with 10 bases between the two ends. This CDR3 has 12 amino acids. Here the CDR3 DNA reads TGTGCCAGCAGAGATAATCTGTACGAGCAGTACTTC. Its protein product is CASRDNLYEQYF.

By frequency in the sample, this clone is medium-sized. J is TRBJ1-2 and V is TRBV6-5; D possibly corresponds to TRBD1 (6 bases). V shed 4 bases and J shed 11 bases, with 11 bases lying between them. The germline V gene encodes CDR1 MNHEY and CDR2 SVGAGI. This CDR3 region has 11 residues. For the CDR3, the DNA is TGTGCCAGCAGTTTACAGGGAGGATACACCTTC. Its translation: CASSLQGGYTF.

As to this clone: In the same sample, other DNA sequences code for this CDR3. The chain combines TRBV18 with TRBJ1-5; TRBD1 matches at 8 bases. The CDR3 contains 14 residues. From germline, CDR1 is KGHSH and CDR2 LQKENI. Trimming cost V 6 bases and J 6 bases; bases outside gene matches: 7. The DNA for the CDR3 is TGTGCCAGCTCCCCCGACAGGGGAAGTCAGCCCCAGCATTTT. Translating gives CASSPDRGSQPQHF.

This chain connects TRBV9 to TRBJ1-5; TRBD1 matches at 7 bases. Germline V gene data show CDR1 as SGDLS and CDR2 as YYNGEE. The CDR3 sequence is 13 residues long. The V and J ends lost 3 bases and 5 bases, in that order; junction bases with no gene match: 2. The CDR3 DNA reads TGTGCCAGCAGCGAGGGGGCCCATCAGCCCCAGCATTTT. Protein: CASSEGAHQPQHF.

The chain joins TRBV4-2 to TRBJ2-5; no firm D call. Trimming took off 3 bases at V and 3 bases at J, with 2 bases between the two ends. There are 11 residues in the CDR3. Germline CDR1 LGHNA, CDR2 YNFKEQ. The CDR3 DNA reads TGTGCCAGCAGCCAGAAAGAGACCCAGTACTTC. Its protein is CASSQKETQYF.

CDR3 loop: CASSSSETQYF. DNA of the CDR3: TGCGCCAGCAGCTCCTCAGAGACCCAGTACTTC. This chain joins TRBV5-1 and TRBJ2-5; D remains unclear. CDR3 length: 11 residues. Trimming took off 3 bases at V and 4 bases at J, with 4 bases between the two ends. Germline assignment: CDR1 SGHRS and CDR2 YFSETQ.

The V gene is TRBV7-9, the J gene TRBJ1-2; TRBD1 matches at 10 bases. The CDR3 has 15 residues. Per the germline V gene, CDR1 is SEHNR and CDR2 is FQNEAQ (reference sequence). Unmatched junction bases numbered 8, after V lost 1 base and J lost 9 bases. The CDR3 loop reads CASSLGTGGTDRYTF. The CDR3 DNA reads TGTGCCAGCAGCTTAGGGACAGGGGGTACAGACCGCTACACCTTC.

The J gene is TRBJ1-5, the V gene TRBV19; 7 nucleotides align to TRBD1. CDR1 is LNHDA and CDR2 is SQIVND in the germline V gene (reference sequence). J lost 4 bases, V lost 7 bases, and 10 bases had no gene match. The CDR3 runs 15 residues. CDR3 region: CASNNKGAGNQPQHF. The CDR3 region has the DNA TGTGCCAGTAATAATAAGGGGGCAGGTAATCAGCCCCAGCATTTT.

V and J are TRBV11-3 and TRBJ2-6; D call uncertain. The CDR3 has 15 amino acids. Per germline, CDR1 SGHNT and CDR2 YENEEA. The germline V and J ends were trimmed by 4 bases and 4 bases, with 11 bases remaining between them. DNA of the CDR3: TGTGCCAGCAGCTCCTCCAAGGTCGGGGCCAACGTCCTGACTTTC. The encoded protein is CASSSSKVGANVLTF.

The chain carries TRBV19 and TRBJ2-1; D could derive from TRBD1 or TRBD2 (6 bases each). This CDR3 has 14 residues. V was pared by 11 bases and J by 8 bases, with 22 bases between. CDR1 and CDR2 from the germline V gene are LNHDA and SQIVND (reference sequence). For the CDR3, the DNA is TGTGCCGCCGGCCGGGGGCCTACCATCGATGAGCAGTTCTTC. It encodes CAAGRGPTIDEQFF.

V usage is TRBV4-1 and J usage is TRBJ1-4; tentative D call: TRBD1 (6 bases). The V end lost 3 bases, the J end lost 4 bases, and 12 bases lay between the germline ends. The CDR3 runs 15 residues. Germline V gives CDR1 MGHRA, CDR2 YSYEKL. In nucleotides, the CDR3 is TGCGCCAGCAGCCAGGATCAGGGGATTAATGAAAAACTGTTTTTT. Protein product: CASSQDQGINEKLFF.

The chain links TRBV6-1 to TRBJ1-3, with 7 bases fitting TRBD1. Germline-derived CDR1 and CDR2 are MNHNS and SASEGT. V gave up 2 bases and J gave up 4 bases; unmatched junction bases: 8. The CDR3 consists of 16 residues. CDR3 sequence reads: CASSETGARSGNTIYF. For the CDR3, the DNA is TGTGCCAGCAGTGAAACAGGGGCTCGCTCCGGAAACACCATATATTTT.

The chain recombines TRBV9 with TRBJ2-1; the match to TRBD1 covers 9 bases. Germline lookup yields CDR1 SGDLS and CDR2 YYNGEE. The CDR3 contains 17 residues. V trimming: 3 bases; J trimming: 6 bases; junction bases outside the gene matches: 13. The CDR3 loop is CASSALPGTGIGNEQFF. Here the CDR3 DNA reads TGTGCCAGCAGCGCCCTACCCGGGACAGGGATAGGCAATGAGCAGTTCTTC.

This clone has just a few counts. The J gene is TRBJ2-6, the V gene TRBV11-2; 7 bases fit TRBD1. The CDR3 loop spans 15 amino acids. V lost 10 bases and J lost 1; bases outside the gene matches: 7. Germline loops: CDR1 SGHAT, CDR2 FQNNGV. CDR3 amino acids: CATTGTASGANVLTF. The CDR3 DNA follows: TGTGCCACCACCGGGACAGCATCTGGGGCCAACGTCCTGACTTTC.

This chain uses TRBV7-9 with TRBJ1-2; D call uncertain. Germline V gene sequence: CDR1 SEHNR, CDR2 FQNEAQ (reference sequence). The V end was cut by 0 bases, the J end by 8 bases, with 10 bases between. CDR3 length equals 13 residues. The CDR3 region is CASSLAQIRGYTF. The CDR3 DNA follows: TGTGCCAGCAGCTTAGCGCAGATCCGGGGCTACACCTTC.

The chain uses TRBV5-1 and TRBJ2-7; TRBD2 aligns across 14 bases. Germline V lookup: CDR1 SGHRS, CDR2 YFSETQ. The V and J ends lost 0 bases and 2 bases, in that order; junction bases with no gene match: 4. The CDR3 has 17 residues. The CDR3 reads CASSLGTSGGPPYEQYF. In DNA, the CDR3 is TGCGCCAGCAGCTTGGGGACTAGCGGGGGGCCCCCCTACGAGCAGTACTTC.